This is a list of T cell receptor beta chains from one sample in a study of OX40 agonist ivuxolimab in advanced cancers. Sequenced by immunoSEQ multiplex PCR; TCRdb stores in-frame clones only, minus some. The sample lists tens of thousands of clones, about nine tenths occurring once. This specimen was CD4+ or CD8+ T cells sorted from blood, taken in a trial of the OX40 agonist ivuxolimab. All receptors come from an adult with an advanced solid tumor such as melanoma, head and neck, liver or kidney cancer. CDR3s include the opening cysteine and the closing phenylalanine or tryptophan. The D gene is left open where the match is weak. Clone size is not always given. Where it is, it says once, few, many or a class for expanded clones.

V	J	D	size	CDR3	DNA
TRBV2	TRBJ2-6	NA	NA	CASITGANVLTF	TGTGCCAGCATCACTGGGGCCAACGTCCTGACTTTC
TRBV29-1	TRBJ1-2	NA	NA	CSVARVGDYGYTF	TGCAGCGTGGCGCGAGTGGGGGACTATGGCTACACCTTC
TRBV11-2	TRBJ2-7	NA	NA	CASSFFAGSYEQYF	TGTGCCAGCAGCTTTTTTGCGGGCTCCTACGAGCAGTACTTC
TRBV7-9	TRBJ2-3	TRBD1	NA	CASSSGTGTDTQYF	TGTGCCAGCAGCTCCGGGACAGGCACAGATACGCAGTATTTT
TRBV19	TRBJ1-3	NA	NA	CASDTGSGNTIYF	TGTGCCAGTGACACAGGGTCTGGAAACACCATATATTTT
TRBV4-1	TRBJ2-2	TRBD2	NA	CASSQDPLAANTGELFF	TGCGCCAGCAGCCAAGATCCACTAGCGGCGAACACCGGGGAGCTGTTTTTT
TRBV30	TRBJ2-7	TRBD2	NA	CAWSVLAGAYEQYF	TGTGCCTGGAGTGTATTAGCGGGAGCTTACGAGCAGTACTTC
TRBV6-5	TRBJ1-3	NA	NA	CASSRTAMAGNTIYF	TGTGCCAGCAGCCGGACGGCGATGGCTGGAAACACCATATATTTT
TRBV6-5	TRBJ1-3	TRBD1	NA	CASSWDSISGNTIYF	TGTGCCAGCAGTTGGGACAGCATCTCTGGAAACACCATATATTTT
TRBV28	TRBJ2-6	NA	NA	CASSLSGANVLTF	TGTGCCAGCAGTTTAAGTGGGGCCAACGTCCTGACTTTC
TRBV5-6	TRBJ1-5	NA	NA	CASSLDGGGQPQHF	TGTGCCAGCAGCTTGGACGGAGGGGGGCAGCCCCAGCATTTT
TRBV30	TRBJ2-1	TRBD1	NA	CGWDRGSSYNEQFF	TGTGGTTGGGACAGGGGTTCCTCCTACAATGAGCAGTTCTTC
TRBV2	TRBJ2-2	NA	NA	CASSEARPGELFF	TGTGCCAGCAGTGAGGCACGGCCAGGGGAGCTGTTTTTT
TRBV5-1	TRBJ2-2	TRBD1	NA	CASSWSVDRRTGELFF	TGCGCCAGCAGCTGGTCGGTGGACAGGCGGACCGGGGAGCTGTTTTTT
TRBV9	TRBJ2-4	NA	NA	CASSVESGRGAKNIQYF	TGTGCCAGCAGCGTAGAGTCGGGCAGGGGCGCCAAAAACATTCAGTACTTC
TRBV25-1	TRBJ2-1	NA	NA	CASSEVFGAQFF	TGTGCCAGCAGTGAAGTCTTCGGGGCGCAGTTCTTC
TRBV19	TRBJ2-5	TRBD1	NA	CASSILFNGQAQYF	TGTGCCAGTAGTATCCTCTTTAACGGACAGGCCCAGTACTTC
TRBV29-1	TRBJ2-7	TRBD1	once	CSARQGIYEQYF	TGCAGCGCGCGACAGGGGATATACGAGCAGTACTTC
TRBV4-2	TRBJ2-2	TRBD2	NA	CASSQEMGLAGVRAGELFF	TGTGCCAGCAGCCAAGAGATGGGTCTAGCGGGAGTCCGGGCCGGGGAGCTGTTTTTT
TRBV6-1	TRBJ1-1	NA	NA	CASSEKRGGTEAFF	TGTGCCAGCAGTGAAAAACGGGGGGGGACTGAAGCTTTCTTT
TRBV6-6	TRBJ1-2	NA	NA	CASSSDRNYGYTF	TGTGCCAGCAGTTCCGACAGGAACTATGGCTACACCTTC
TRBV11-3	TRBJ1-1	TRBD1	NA	CASSREAGGTEAFF	TGTGCCAGCAGCCGCGAGGCAGGGGGCACTGAAGCTTTCTTT
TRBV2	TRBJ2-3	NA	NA	CASRWLVSDTQYF	TGTGCCAGCCGGTGGCTAGTCTCCGATACGCAGTATTTT
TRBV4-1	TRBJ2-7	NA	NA	CASSQEVSGTRPEQYF	TGCGCCAGCAGCCAAGAGGTCAGCGGGACACGGCCCGAGCAGTACTTC
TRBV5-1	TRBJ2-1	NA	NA	CASSLGWRSYNEQFF	TGCGCCAGCAGCTTGGGGTGGCGGTCCTACAATGAGCAGTTCTTC
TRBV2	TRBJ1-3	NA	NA	CASSVRVSDTIYF	TGTGCCAGCAGTGTCAGGGTATCGGACACCATATATTTT
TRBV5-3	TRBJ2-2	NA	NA	CARSLGASDGGELFF	TGTGCCAGAAGCTTGGGGGCTAGCGATGGCGGGGAGCTGTTTTTT
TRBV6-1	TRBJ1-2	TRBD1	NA	CASSSMTGSGYGYTF	TGTGCCAGCAGTTCAATGACAGGGTCGGGCTATGGCTACACCTTC
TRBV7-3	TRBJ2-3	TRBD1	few	CASSLIGTGTGNTDTQYF	TGTGCCAGCAGCTTAATTGGGACCGGGACAGGGAACACAGATACGCAGTATTTT
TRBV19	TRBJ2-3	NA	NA	CASSISRFTDTQYF	TGTGCCAGTAGTATAAGCAGGTTCACAGATACGCAGTATTTT
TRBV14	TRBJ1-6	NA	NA	CASSPGLMNSPLHF	TGTGCCAGCAGCCCAGGCCTAATGAATTCACCCCTCCACTTT
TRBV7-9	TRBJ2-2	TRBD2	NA	CASSLGTTSRNTGELFF	TGTGCCAGCAGCTTAGGCACGACTAGCAGGAACACCGGGGAGCTGTTTTTT
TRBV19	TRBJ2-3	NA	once	CASSFADGPTDTQYF	TGTGCCAGTAGTTTTGCCGACGGACCCACAGATACGCAGTATTTT
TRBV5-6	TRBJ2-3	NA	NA	CASSHPTRGMGADTQYF	TGTGCCAGCAGCCACCCGACACGGGGAATGGGAGCAGATACGCAGTATTTT
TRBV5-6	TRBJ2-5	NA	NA	CASSSFFGDEETQYF	TGTGCCAGCAGCTCCTTCTTCGGGGACGAAGAGACCCAGTACTTC
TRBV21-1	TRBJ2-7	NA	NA	CASRRTATGQGSQVSYEQYF	TGTGCCAGCAGACGAACTGCAACCGGACAGGGGTCCCAAGTTTCCTACGAGCAGTACTTC
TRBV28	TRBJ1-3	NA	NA	CASSRGSGNTIYF	TGTGCCAGCAGTCGGGGGAGTGGAAACACCATATATTTT
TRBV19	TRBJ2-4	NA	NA	CASSPLRQFDIQYF	TGTGCCAGTAGTCCCCTCCGACAGTTCGACATTCAGTACTTC
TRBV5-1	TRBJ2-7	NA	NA	CASSLIFGQISYEQYF	TGCGCCAGCAGCTTGATCTTTGGGCAGATCTCCTACGAGCAGTACTTC
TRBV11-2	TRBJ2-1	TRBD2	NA	CASSSAGLAVEQFF	TGTGCCAGCAGCTCGGCGGGACTAGCGGTTGAGCAGTTCTTC
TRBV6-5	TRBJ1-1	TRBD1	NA	CASSLWTGGTTEAFF	TGTGCCAGCAGTCTATGGACAGGGGGCACCACTGAAGCTTTCTTT
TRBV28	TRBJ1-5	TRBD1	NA	CASSPTGQGPNQPQHF	TGTGCCAGCAGTCCGACGGGACAGGGGCCCAATCAGCCCCAGCATTTT
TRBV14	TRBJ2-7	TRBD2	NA	CASSQGLALTQYF	TGTGCCAGCAGCCAGGGACTAGCGTTGACGCAGTACTTC
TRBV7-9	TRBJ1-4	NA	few	CASSLAGEAGEKLFF	TGTGCCAGCAGCTTAGCGGGGGAGGCAGGGGAAAAACTGTTTTTT
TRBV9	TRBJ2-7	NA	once	CASSDPQATYEQYF	TGTGCCAGCAGCGACCCGCAGGCGACCTACGAGCAGTACTTC
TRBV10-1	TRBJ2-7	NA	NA	CASSGQGRIEQYF	TGCGCCAGCAGTGGGCAGGGTCGGATCGAGCAGTACTTC
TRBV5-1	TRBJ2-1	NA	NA	CASSPRQVSYNEQFF	TGCGCCAGCAGCCCCCGACAGGTCTCCTACAATGAGCAGTTCTTC
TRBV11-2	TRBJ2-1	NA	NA	CASSQDPRGASSYNEQFF	TGTGCCAGCAGCCAAGACCCCCGCGGTGCGAGCTCCTACAATGAGCAGTTCTTC